Many counts were recorded for the clone carrying this TCR beta chain. Its antigen is still unknown. These data are taken from a study of T cells in Graves' hyperthyroidism and ophthalmopathy. Background on the study: Peripheral blood collection took place at initial diagnosis, before any treatment. The study, taken as a whole, reports: Ophthalmopathy, as predicted by the model, came a median roughly 6.8 months after the prediction. Also found in blood were most expanded thyroid clonotypes above 0.001.

Trimming shortened V by 0 bases and J by 3 bases, and 5 bases separated the two germline ends. The CDR3 extends over 13 amino acids. Germline CDR1 is MNHEY and CDR2 is SVGAGI. The TCR beta CDR3 regions underwent amplification using RNA transcripts as the source. In the first-round RT-PCR of the TCR CDR3, the HTBI primer set was used. TCRdb fed the multiplex PCR reads into MiXCR, producing one record per CDR3 protein. The repertoire has about 520,000 distinct CDR3 sequences, roughly 24% of them found once; the top ten carry around 10%. Active moderate-to-severe ophthalmopathy, Clinical Activity Score at least 3, NOSPECS at least 4, under 3 months' duration.

J is TRBJ1-2 and V is TRBV6-5; D remains ambiguous. Sequenced: blood. The origin of this receptor is a woman aged 25 to 45 with Graves' ophthalmopathy. CDR3 residues: CASSYSPDYGYTF. The CDR3 nucleotides are TGTGCCAGCAGTTACTCCCCAGACTATGGCTACACCTTC.